This T cell receptor beta chain was sequenced during a study of blood T cell repertoires in COVID-19. Only in-frame clones appear in the TCRdb table, and some are missing; sequencing was by immunoSEQ multiplex PCR. The sample gives hundreds of thousands of clones, about 90% of which show up once; 1.9% is in the top ten. The J segment lost 5 bases and the V segment lost 7 bases, leaving 6 bases of the junction unmatched. CDR1 MNHEY and CDR2 SMNVEV come from the germline V gene (reference sequence). The CDR3 has 15 residues. Grouping used clinical history reported by participants in a survey and questionnaire.

This TCR derives from a woman aged 18 to 35 who had recovered from COVID-19. The chain recombines TRBV27 with TRBJ1-6; 9 bases match TRBD1. Material for sequencing was PBMCs or T cells enriched from blood (not recorded which). The CDR3 DNA is TGTGCCAGCACGGCACAGGGGGCGAATAATTCACCCCTCCACTTT. It specifies CASTAQGANNSPLHF.